What follows is one TCR beta chain and its context. Antigen unknown. The record originates from a study of cytomegalovirus exposure and HLA in healthy donors. Whole-study results and caveats: Reportedly, HLA-A and HLA-B alleles of most subjects were accurately predicted from TCR beta. For TCR beta chains, V- and J-gene trimming was later linked to a missense DCLRE1C variant. The study designated 150 or so TCR beta chains cytomegalovirus-associated. Analyses of presence/absence relied on an assumption of roughly uniform sequencing depth across donors.

The CDR3 is 14 amino acids. V lost 0 bases to trimming and J lost 1 base, with 7 bases between them. Germline CDR1 SGHRS, CDR2 YFSETQ. 13 Jbeta primers and 60 Vbeta primers were used for the PCR. Some clones are missing from TCRdb's copy, which holds only in-frame ones; the method was immunoSEQ multiplex PCR. The profile shows 70,000 to 100,000 clones, 55% to 70% of them singletons. This TCR was sampled from a woman aged 45-65 years in good health and CMV-seropositive. V and J are TRBV5-1 and TRBJ1-1, with D possibly matching TRBD1 (6 bases). Input material: PBMCs. CDR3 loop: CASSLDRANTEAFF. Written as DNA, the CDR3 is TGCGCCAGCAGCTTGGACAGGGCGAACACTGAAGCTTTCTTT.